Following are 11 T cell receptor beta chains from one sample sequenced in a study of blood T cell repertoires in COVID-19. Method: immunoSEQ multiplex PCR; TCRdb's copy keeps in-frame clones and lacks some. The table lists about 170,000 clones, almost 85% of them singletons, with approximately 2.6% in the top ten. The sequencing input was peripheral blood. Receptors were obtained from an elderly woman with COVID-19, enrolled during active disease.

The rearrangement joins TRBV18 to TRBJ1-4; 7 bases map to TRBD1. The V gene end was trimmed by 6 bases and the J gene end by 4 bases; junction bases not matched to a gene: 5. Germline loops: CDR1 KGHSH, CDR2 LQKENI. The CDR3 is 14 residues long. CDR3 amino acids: CASSRDSLNEKLFF. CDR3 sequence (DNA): TGTGCCAGCTCCCGGGACAGCCTTAATGAAAAACTGTTTTTT.

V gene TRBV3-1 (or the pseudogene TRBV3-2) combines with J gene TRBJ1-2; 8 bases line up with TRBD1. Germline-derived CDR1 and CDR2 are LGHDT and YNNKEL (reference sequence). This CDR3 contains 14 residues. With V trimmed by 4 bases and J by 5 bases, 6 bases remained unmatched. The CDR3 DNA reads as TGTGCCAGCAGCCTAGGACAGGGAAGATATGGCTACACCTTC. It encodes CASSLGQGRYGYTF.

CDR3: CASSGLAQETQYF. CDR3 in DNA: TGTGCCAGCTCAGGACTAGCCCAAGAGACCCAGTACTTC. V is TRBV6-5 and J is TRBJ2-5; 8 nucleotides align to TRBD2. The ends lost 8 bases at V and 1 base at J; junction bases unmatched: 3. CDR3 length: 13 amino acids. Germline CDR1 and CDR2: MNHEY and SVGAGI.

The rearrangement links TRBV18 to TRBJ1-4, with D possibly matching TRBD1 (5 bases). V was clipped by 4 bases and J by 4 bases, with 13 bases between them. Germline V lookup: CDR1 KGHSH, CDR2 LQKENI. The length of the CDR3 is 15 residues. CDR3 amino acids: CASSRPGLINEKLFF. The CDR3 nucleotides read TGTGCCAGCTCACGCCCGGGACTGATTAATGAAAAACTGTTTTTT.

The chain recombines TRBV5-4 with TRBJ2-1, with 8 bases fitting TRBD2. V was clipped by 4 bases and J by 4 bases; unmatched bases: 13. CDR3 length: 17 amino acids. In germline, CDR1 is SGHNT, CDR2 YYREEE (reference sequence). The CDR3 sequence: CASSPRVSGGLYNEQFF. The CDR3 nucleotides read TGTGCCAGCAGCCCTCGGGTCTCGGGGGGGCTTTACAATGAGCAGTTCTTC.

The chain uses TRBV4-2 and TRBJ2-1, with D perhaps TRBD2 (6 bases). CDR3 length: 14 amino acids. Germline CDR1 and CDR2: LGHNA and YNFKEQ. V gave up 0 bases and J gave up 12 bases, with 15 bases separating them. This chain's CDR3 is CASSQDWDSRGQFF. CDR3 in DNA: TGTGCCAGCAGCCAAGATTGGGACTCGCGTGGGCAGTTCTTC.

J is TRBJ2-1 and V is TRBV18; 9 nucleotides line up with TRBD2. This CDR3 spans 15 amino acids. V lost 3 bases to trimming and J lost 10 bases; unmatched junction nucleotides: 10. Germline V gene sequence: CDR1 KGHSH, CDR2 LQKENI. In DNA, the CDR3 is TGTGCCAGCTCACCCTTTCAAGCGGGGGGTGGAGAGCAGTTCTTC. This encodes CASSPFQAGGGEQFF.

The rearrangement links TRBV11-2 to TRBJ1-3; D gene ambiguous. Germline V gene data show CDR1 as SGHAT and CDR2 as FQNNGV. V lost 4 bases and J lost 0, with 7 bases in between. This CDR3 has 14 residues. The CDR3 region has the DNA TGTGCCAGCAGCTCCCTGTCCTCTGGAAACACCATATATTTT. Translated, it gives CASSSLSSGNTIYF.

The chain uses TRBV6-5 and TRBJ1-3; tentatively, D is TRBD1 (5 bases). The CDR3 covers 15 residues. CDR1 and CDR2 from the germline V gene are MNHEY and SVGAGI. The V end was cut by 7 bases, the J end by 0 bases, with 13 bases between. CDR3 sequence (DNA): TGTGCCAGCACAGGACATGCGAGCTCTGGAAACACCATATATTTT. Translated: CASTGHASSGNTIYF.

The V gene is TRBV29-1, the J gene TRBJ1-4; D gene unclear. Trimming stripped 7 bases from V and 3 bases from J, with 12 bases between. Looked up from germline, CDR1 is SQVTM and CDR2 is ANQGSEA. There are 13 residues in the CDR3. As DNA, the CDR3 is TGCAGCGCCCTCAGCGGTCCTAATGAAAAACTGTTTTTT. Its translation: CSALSGPNEKLFF.

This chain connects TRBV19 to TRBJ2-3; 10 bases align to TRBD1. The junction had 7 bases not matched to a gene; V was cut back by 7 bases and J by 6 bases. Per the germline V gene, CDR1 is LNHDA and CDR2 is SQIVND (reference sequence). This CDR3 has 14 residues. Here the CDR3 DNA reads TGTGCCAGTATCCAGACAGGGGGCAGCGATACGCAGTATTTT. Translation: CASIQTGGSDTQYF.